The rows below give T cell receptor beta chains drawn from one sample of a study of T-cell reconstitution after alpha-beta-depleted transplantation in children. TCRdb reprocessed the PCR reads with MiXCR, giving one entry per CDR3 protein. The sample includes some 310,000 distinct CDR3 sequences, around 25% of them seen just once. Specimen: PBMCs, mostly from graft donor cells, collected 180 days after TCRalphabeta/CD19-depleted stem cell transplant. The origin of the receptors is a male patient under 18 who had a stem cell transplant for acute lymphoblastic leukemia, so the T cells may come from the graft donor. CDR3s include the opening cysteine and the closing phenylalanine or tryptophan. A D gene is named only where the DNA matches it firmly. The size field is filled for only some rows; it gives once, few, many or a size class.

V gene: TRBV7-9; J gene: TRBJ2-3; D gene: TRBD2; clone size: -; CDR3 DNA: TGTGCCAGCAGCTTAGGCGCGGCTAGCGGGAGCACAGATACGCAGTATTTT; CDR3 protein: CASSLGAASGSTDTQYF
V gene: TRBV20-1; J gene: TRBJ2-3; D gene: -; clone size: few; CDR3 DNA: TGCAGTGCTAGAGATATCCTAGCGAGTGCAGATACGCAGTATTTT; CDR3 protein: CSARDILASADTQYF
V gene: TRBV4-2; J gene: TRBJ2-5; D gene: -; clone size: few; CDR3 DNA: TGTGCCAGCAGCCAAGTGGAGGGAGGCGGGACCCAGTACTTC; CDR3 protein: CASSQVEGGGTQYF
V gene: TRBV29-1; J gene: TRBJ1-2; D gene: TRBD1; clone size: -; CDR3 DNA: TGCAGCGTCGTGACAGGGATCTATGGCTACACCTTC; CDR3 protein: CSVVTGIYGYTF
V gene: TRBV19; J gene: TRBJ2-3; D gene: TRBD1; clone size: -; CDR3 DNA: TGTGCCAGTAGTATTGGGACAGGACTTAGCACAGATACGCAGTATTTT; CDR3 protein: CASSIGTGLSTDTQYF
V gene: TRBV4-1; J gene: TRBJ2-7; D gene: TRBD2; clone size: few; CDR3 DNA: TGCGCCAGCAGCCAAGATGGATCTAGCGGGAGGGCCTCCTACGAGCAGTACTTC; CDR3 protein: CASSQDGSSGRASYEQYF
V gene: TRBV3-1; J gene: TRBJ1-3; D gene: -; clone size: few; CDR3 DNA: TGTGCCAGCAGCCACAAGGGACACGAATATACTGGAAACACCATATATTTT; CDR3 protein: CASSHKGHEYTGNTIYF
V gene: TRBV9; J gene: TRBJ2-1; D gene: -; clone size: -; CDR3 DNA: TGTGCCAGCAGCCCGAGACAGGTCTCCTACAATGAGCAGTTCTTC; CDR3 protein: CASSPRQVSYNEQFF
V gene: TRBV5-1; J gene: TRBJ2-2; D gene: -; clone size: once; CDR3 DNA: TGCGCCAGCAGCTTGGGGACTAACGCGAACACCGGGGAGCTGTTTTTT; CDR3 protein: CASSLGTNANTGELFF
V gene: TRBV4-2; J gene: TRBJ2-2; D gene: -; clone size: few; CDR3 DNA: TGTGCCAGCAGCCAAGCATTGAGTTACACCGGGGAGCTGTTTTTT; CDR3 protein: CASSQALSYTGELFF
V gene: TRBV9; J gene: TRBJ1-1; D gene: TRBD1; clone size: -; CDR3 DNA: TGTGCCAGCAGCGTCCCGATCCCTTCAGGGGGCCCCTTTTCGAACACTGAAGCTTTCTTT; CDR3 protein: CASSVPIPSGGPFSNTEAFF
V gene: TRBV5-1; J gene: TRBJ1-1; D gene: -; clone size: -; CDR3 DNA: TGCGCCAGCAGCTTTCGGCCGAACACTGAAGCTTTCTTT; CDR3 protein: CASSFRPNTEAFF
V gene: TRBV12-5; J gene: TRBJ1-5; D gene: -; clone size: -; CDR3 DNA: TGTGCTAGTAACAGGGCAGACAATCAGCCCCAGCATTTT; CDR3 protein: CASNRADNQPQHF
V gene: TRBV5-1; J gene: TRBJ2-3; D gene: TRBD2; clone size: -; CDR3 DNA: TGCGCCAGCAGCTTCACTAGCGGGAGGGCCGGCTCAGATACGCAGTATTTT; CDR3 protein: CASSFTSGRAGSDTQYF
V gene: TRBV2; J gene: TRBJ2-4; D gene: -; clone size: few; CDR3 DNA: TGTGCCAGCAGTCCGCTCATAGCCAAAAACATTCAGTACTTC; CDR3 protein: CASSPLIAKNIQYF
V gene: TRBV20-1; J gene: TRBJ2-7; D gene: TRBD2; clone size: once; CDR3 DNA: TGCAGTGCTGGGCGACTAGCGGGAGGCCACGAGCAGTACTTC; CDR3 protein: CSAGRLAGGHEQYF
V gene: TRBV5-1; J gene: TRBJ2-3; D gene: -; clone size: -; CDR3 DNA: TGCGCCAGCAGCTTTGTGGCGACAGTCCCTAGCACAGATACGCAGTATTTT; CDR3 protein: CASSFVATVPSTDTQYF
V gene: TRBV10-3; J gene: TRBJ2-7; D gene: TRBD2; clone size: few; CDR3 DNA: TGTGCCGTCCTTAGCGGGAGCTCCTACGAGCAGTACTTC; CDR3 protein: CAVLSGSSYEQYF
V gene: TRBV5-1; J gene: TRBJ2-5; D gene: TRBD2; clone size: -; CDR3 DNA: TGCGCCAGCAGGTCGGGACTAGCGGGAGGGCCAACAGAGACCCAGTACTTC; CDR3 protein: CASRSGLAGGPTETQYF
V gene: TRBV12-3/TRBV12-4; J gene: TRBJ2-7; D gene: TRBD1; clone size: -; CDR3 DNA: TGTGCCAGCAGCCCCGGGACAGGTTGGCACTTC; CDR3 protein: CASSPGTGWHF